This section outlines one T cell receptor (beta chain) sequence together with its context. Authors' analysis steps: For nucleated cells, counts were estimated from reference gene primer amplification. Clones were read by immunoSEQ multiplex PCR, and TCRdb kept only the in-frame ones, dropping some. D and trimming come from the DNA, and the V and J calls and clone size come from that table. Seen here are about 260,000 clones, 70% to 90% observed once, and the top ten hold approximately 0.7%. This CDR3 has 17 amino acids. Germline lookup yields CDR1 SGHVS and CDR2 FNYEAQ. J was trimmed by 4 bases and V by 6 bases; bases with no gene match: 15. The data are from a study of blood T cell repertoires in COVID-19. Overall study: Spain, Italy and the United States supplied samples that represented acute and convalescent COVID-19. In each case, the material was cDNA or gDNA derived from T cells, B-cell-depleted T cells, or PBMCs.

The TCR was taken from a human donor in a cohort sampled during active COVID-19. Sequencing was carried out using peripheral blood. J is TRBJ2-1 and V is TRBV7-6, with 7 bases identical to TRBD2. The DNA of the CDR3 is TGTGCCAGCAGACCCCTGGCGGGAGTCCCCGGGTACAATGAGCAGTTCTTC. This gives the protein CASRPLAGVPGYNEQFF.